This entry concerns a single T cell receptor (beta chain). In its sample, this clonotype was seen a few times. Its antigen target is currently unknown. Base qualities are not at hand, and no much larger clone is one base apart. This sample is part of a study of response to subunit inactivated influenza vaccine (dated by TCRdb to the late 2010s). Concerning the study at large: The study used deep quantitative T cell receptor repertoire profiling to track responses to a trivalent subunit inactivated influenza vaccine. The paper as a whole reports these results and caveats: The authors suggested that each seasonal influenza vaccination may recruit only a limited number of new T cells.

The library was obtained by RT-PCR. The data were produced on an Illumina HiSeq 2500. TCRdb's own reprocessing of the public reads used fastp at Q25 and MiXCR and kept productive beta chains. Every distinct CDR3 protein forms one entry, paired with its most common genes and DNA. This sample has about 700,000 distinct CDR3 sequences in its table, and around a sixth of those were observed once. The ten largest make up 11% of the sample. The germline V gene gives CDR1 as SGHTA and CDR2 as FQGTGA. The junction carries 14 bases between V and J, which are trimmed by 1 base and 7 bases respectively. The CDR3 spans 15 residues, from the cysteine through the phenylalanine. This entry keeps only the CDR3 DNA: 45 bases, framed from base 1.

The V gene is TRBV7-3 and the J gene is TRBJ2-1, with the D gene not confidently named. The TCR sequence derives from a man in his forties or fifties who received an inactivated influenza vaccine. Donor details come from another sample of the same person, matched by shared clones. The sample here was PBMCs from blood, taken 12 days after vaccination. The CDR3 region has the sequence CASSLNRAQWNEQFF. The nucleotide sequence reads as follows: TGTGCCAGCAGCTTAAATCGGGCCCAGTGGAATGAGCAGTTCTTC. Reference TRBV7-3 and TRBJ2-1 proteins supply the regions before and after the CDR3; the full variable domain is: GAGVSQTPSNKVTEKGKYVELRCDPISGHTALYWYRQSLGQGPEFLIYFQGTGAADDSGLPNDRFFAVRPEGSVSTLKIQRTERGDSAVYLCASSLNRAQWNEQFFGPGTRLTVL.